This TCR beta chain emerged from a study of Ad26.COV2.S vaccination and SARS-CoV-2 variants. As for the study in general: Ad26.COV2.S given intramuscularly, once or twice 56 days apart.

Comments on this clone: Its antigen is not known.

Regarding the study as a whole: Spike-specific TCR breadth was greater after Ad26.COV2.S than placebo.

As for treatment: 15 to 20 received Ad26.COV2.S at low or high dose, single or two shots; roughly 5 received placebo; per-sample allocation not given. Collection of samples fell on day 63 after the first vaccine or placebo injection. Produced via immunoSEQ multiplex PCR; TCRdb's table is partial and in-frame only. The sample contains about 680,000 clones, approximately 88% of which appear only once. The ends were cut back, 6 bases at V and 14 bases at J, with 13 bases in the middle. Looked up from germline, CDR1 is DFQATT and CDR2 is SNEGSKA (reference sequence). The CDR3 runs to 9 residues. V and J are TRBV20-1 and TRBJ1-2; D remains ambiguous. This receptor was obtained from a person aged 18 to 59 who received the Ad26.COV2.S COVID-19 vaccine or a placebo. The input for sequencing was peripheral blood, taken in a trial of Ad26.COV2.S vaccine versus placebo. CDR3 nucleotide sequence: TGCAGTGCAGCCCGAACTGTTACCTTC. It codes for CSAARTVTF.